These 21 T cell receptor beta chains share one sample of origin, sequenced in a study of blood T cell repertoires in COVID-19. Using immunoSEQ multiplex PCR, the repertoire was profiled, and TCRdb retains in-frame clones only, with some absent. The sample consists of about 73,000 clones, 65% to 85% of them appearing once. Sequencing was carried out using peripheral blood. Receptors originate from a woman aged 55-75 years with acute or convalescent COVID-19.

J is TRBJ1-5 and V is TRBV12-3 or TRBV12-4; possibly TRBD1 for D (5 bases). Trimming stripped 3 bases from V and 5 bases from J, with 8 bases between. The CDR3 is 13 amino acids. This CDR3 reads CASSFAGDQPQHF. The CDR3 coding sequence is TGTGCCAGCAGTTTCGCGGGGGATCAGCCCCAGCATTTT.

For the CDR3, the DNA is TGTGCCAGCAGCTTGTTTACCCTCTCGCGGGGGCGCACAGATACGCAGTATTTT. It yields the protein CASSLFTLSRGRTDTQYF. This chain connects TRBV7-9 to TRBJ2-3; D is possibly TRBD2 (7 bases). Germline values: CDR1 SEHNR, CDR2 FQNEAQ (reference sequence). The CDR3 has 18 residues. The germline V and J ends were trimmed by 3 bases and 1 base, with 20 bases remaining between them.

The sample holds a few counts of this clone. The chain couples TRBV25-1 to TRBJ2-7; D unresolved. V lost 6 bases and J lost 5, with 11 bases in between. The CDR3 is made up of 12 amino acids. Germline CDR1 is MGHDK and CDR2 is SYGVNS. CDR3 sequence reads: CASRRSSHEQYF. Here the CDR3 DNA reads TGTGCCAGCAGGAGGTCTTCCCACGAGCAGTACTTC.

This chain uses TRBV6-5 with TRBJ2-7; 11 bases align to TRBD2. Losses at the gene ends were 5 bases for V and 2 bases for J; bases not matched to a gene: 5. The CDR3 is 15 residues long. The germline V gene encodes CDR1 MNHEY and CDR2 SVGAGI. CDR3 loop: CASSTPGLAAYEQYF. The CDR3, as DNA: TGTGCCAGCAGTACCCCGGGACTAGCGGCCTACGAGCAGTACTTC.

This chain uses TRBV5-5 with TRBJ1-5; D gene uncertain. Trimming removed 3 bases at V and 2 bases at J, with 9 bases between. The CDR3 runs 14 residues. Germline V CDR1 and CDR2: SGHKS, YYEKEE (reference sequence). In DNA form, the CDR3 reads TGTGCCAGCAGCTGGGAGATGGGCAATCAGCCCCAGCATTTT. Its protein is CASSWEMGNQPQHF. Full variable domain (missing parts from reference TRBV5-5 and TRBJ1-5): DAGVTQSPTHLIKTRGQQVTLRCSPISGHKSVSWYQQVLGQGPQFIFQYYEKEERGRGNFPDRFSARQFPNYSSELNVNALLLGDSALYLCASSWEMGNQPQHFGDGTRLSIL.

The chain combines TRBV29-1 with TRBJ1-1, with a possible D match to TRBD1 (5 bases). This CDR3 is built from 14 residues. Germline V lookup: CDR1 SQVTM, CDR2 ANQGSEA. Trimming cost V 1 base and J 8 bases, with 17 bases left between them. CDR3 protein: CSVEGGGGWSEAFF. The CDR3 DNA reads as TGCAGCGTTGAAGGGGGTGGGGGGTGGTCCGAAGCTTTCTTT. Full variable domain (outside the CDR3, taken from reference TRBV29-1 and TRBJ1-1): SAVISQKPSRDICQRGTSLTIQCQVDSQVTMMFWYRQQPGQSLTLIATANQGSEATYESGFVIDKFPISRPNLTFSTLTVSNMSPEDSSIYLCSVEGGGGWSEAFFGQGTRLTVV.

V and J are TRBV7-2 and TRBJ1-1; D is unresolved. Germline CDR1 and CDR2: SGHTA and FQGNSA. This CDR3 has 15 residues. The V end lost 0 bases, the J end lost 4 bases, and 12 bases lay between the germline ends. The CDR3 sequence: CASSLARMMSTEAFF. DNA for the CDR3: TGTGCCAGCAGCTTAGCCCGCATGATGAGCACTGAAGCTTTCTTT. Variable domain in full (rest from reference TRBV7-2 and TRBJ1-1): GAGVSQSPSNKVTEKGKDVELRCDPISGHTALYWYRQSLGQGLEFLIYFQGNSAPDKSGLPSDRFSAERTGGSVSTLTIQRTQQEDSAVYLCASSLARMMSTEAFFGQGTRLTVV.

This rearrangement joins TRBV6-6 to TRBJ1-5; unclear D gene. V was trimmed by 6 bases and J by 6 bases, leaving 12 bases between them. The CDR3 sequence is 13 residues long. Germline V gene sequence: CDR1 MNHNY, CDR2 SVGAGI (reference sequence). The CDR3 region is CASRDTSRQPQHF. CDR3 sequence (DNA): TGTGCCAGCAGAGACACCTCGCGTCAGCCCCAGCATTTT.

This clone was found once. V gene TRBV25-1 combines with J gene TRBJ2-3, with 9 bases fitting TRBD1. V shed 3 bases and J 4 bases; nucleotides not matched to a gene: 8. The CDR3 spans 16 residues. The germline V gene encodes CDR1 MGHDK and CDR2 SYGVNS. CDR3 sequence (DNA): TGTGCCAGCAGTGACCCCGGGACAGGGATGTCAGATACGCAGTATTTT. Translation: CASSDPGTGMSDTQYF.

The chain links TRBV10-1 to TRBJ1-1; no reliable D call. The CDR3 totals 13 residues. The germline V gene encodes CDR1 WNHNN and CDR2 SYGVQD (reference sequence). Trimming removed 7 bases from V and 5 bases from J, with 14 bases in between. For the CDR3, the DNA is TGCGCCAGCACCGCACAGAAAGGTACTGAAGCTTTCTTT. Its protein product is CASTAQKGTEAFF.

The CDR3 DNA reads as TGCGCCAGCAGTCAAGGACAGGGGGATTCACCCCTCCACTTT. Protein product: CASSQGQGDSPLHF. V gene TRBV5-1 combines with J gene TRBJ1-6; TRBD1 matches at 10 bases. This CDR3 region has 14 residues. Germline V gene lookup returns CDR1 SGHRS and CDR2 YFSETQ. V lost 5 bases and J lost 8; bases outside the gene matches: 4.

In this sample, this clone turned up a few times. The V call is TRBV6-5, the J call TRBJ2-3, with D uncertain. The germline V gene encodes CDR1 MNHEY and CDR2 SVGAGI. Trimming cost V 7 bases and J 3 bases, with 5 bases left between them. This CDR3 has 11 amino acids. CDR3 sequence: CASKYTDTQYF. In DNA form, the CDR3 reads TGTGCCAGCAAATATACAGATACGCAGTATTTT.

The CDR3 spells CASRSEGNTIYF. CDR3 DNA: TGTGCCAGTAGGAGCGAAGGAAACACCATATATTTT. This chain joins TRBV19 and TRBJ1-3; D uncertain. V dropped 6 bases and J dropped 4 bases, with 7 bases sitting between them. CDR1 and CDR2 (germline): LNHDA, SQIVND (reference sequence). This CDR3 comprises 12 residues.

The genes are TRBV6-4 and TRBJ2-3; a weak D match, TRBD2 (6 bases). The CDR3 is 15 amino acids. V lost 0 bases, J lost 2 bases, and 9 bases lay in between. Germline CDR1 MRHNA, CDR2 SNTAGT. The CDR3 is CASSDSTGVTDTQYF. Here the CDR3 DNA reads TGTGCCAGCAGTGACTCGACGGGAGTCACAGATACGCAGTATTTT.

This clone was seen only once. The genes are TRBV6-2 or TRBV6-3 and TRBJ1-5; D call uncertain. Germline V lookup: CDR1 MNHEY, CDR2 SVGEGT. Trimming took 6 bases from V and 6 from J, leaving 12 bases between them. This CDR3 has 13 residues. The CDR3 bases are TGTGCCAGCAGCTGGGCGATGGGTCAGCCCCAGCATTTT. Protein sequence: CASSWAMGQPQHF.

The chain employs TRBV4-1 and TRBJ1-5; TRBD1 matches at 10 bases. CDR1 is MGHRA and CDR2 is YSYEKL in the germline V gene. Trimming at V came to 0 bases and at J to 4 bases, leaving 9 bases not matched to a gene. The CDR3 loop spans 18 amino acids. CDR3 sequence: CASSQDTSGTGVNQPQHF. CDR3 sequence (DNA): TGCGCCAGCAGCCAAGATACTTCCGGGACAGGGGTGAATCAGCCCCAGCATTTT.

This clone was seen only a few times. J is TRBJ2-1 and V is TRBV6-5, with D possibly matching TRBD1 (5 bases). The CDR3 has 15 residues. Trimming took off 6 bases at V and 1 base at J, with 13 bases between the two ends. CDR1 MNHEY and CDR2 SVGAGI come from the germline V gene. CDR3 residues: CASRPDKKSYNEQFF. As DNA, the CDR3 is TGTGCCAGCAGACCGGACAAGAAATCCTACAATGAGCAGTTCTTC.

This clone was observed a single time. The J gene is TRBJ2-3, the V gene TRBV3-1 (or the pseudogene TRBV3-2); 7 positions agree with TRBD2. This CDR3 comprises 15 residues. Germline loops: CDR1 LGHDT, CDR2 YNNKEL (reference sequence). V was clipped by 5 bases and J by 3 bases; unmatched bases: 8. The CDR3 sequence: CASSIQRGLTDTQYF. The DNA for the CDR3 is TGTGCCAGCAGCATCCAGCGGGGTTTGACAGATACGCAGTATTTT.

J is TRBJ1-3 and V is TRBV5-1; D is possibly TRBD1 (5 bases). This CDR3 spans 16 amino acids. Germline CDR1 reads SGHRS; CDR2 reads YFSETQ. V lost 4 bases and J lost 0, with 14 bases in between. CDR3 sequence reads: CASSGQVLHSGNTIYF. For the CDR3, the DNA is TGCGCCAGCAGCGGACAAGTTCTCCACTCTGGAAACACCATATATTTT.

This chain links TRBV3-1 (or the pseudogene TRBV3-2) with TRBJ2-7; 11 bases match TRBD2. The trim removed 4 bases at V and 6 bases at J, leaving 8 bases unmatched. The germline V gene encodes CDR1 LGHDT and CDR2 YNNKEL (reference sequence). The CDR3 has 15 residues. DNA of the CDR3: TGTGCCAGCAGCCCTAGACTAGCGGGACGTCTCGAGCAGTACTTC. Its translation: CASSPRLAGRLEQYF.

The CDR3 protein is CATSRESVRGETQYF. The DNA of the CDR3 is TGTGCCACCAGCAGAGAGTCGGTCAGGGGAGAGACCCAGTACTTC. The chain uses TRBV15 and TRBJ2-5, with D possibly being TRBD1 (6 bases). CDR1 and CDR2 from the germline V gene are LNHNV and YYDKDF (reference sequence). The CDR3 covers 15 residues. The ends were cut back, 0 bases at V and 4 bases at J, with 12 bases in the middle.